Listed below are T cell receptor beta chains from one sample, sequenced in a study of memory CD4+ T cells and cytomegalovirus serostatus. Produced via immunoSEQ multiplex PCR; TCRdb's table is partial and in-frame only. Here the sample spans over 65,000 clones, about 78% being singletons. Specimen: memory CD4+ T cells from blood. All receptors come from an adult in good health and CMV-seropositive. Each CDR3 is given with its conserved first and last residue. Each record gives: J gene, V gene, clone size, D gene, CDR3 DNA, CDR3 protein. D genes are given only for firm matches. Some rows have no size entry. The others give once, few or many, or a class for an expanded clone.

J: TRBJ1-1; V: TRBV7-9; size: -; D: -; DNA: TGTGCCAGCAGCTCGTCAGGGGTAAATGAAGCTTTCTTT; CDR3: CASSSSGVNEAFF
J: TRBJ2-7; V: TRBV12-1; size: -; D: -; DNA: TGTGCCAGCCTCTTTGACGAGCAGTACTTC; CDR3: CASLFDEQYF
J: TRBJ1-4; V: TRBV28; size: few; D: -; DNA: TGTGCCAGCAGTCCCCTCGGCAGGGGACTGTTTTTT; CDR3: CASSPLGRGLFF
J: TRBJ2-3; V: TRBV25-1; size: once; D: TRBD2; DNA: TGTGCCAGCAGAGCCCCGGGACTAGGCAGTGATACGCAGTATTTT; CDR3: CASRAPGLGSDTQYF
J: TRBJ2-1; V: TRBV7-6; size: -; D: -; DNA: TGTGCCAGCAGCTTAGCGGCATCCAATGAGCAGTTCTTC; CDR3: CASSLAASNEQFF
J: TRBJ2-2; V: TRBV5-1; size: -; D: -; DNA: TGCGCCAGCAGCTCTGGACAGTCGAACACCGGGGAGCTGTTTTTT; CDR3: CASSSGQSNTGELFF
J: TRBJ2-1; V: TRBV28; size: few; D: -; DNA: TGTGCCAGCAGTTTCCAGATGGGGGGGCAGGGGTGGGACTTGGAGCAGTTCTTC; CDR3: CASSFQMGGQGWDLEQFF
J: TRBJ2-2; V: TRBV12-5; size: once; D: -; DNA: TGTGCTAGTGGTTTGGTAGCGGGCAGGGAAGGCGGGGAGCTGTTTTTT; CDR3: CASGLVAGREGGELFF
J: TRBJ1-1; V: TRBV2; size: once; D: -; DNA: TGTGCCAGCAGTGAAGGGGGTTCTGAAGCTTTCTTT; CDR3: CASSEGGSEAFF
J: TRBJ2-7; V: TRBV29-1; size: -; D: TRBD1; DNA: TGCAGCGTCCGGGACAGGGTCTACGAGCAGTACTTC; CDR3: CSVRDRVYEQYF
J: TRBJ2-7; V: TRBV6-6; size: -; D: -; DNA: TGTGCCAGCAGTGACCAGCGAGGGGGGGATTACTTC; CDR3: CASSDQRGGDYF
J: TRBJ1-3; V: TRBV23-1; size: few; D: TRBD1; DNA: TGCGCCAGCAGTCAATACCAGGGGGAGAGCTCTGGAAACACCATATATTTT; CDR3: CASSQYQGESSGNTIYF
J: TRBJ2-7; V: TRBV5-6; size: -; D: -; DNA: TGTGCCAGCAGCTTGGGACAAAACTACGAGCAGTACTTC; CDR3: CASSLGQNYEQYF
J: TRBJ2-1; V: TRBV9; size: -; D: -; DNA: TGTGCCAGCAGCGTAGAGGCTATGGCGGGTACCTACAATGAGCAGTTCTTC; CDR3: CASSVEAMAGTYNEQFF
J: TRBJ2-3; V: TRBV30; size: few; D: -; DNA: TGTGCCTGGAGTGCCCGACTAGAAAATACGCAGTATTTT; CDR3: CAWSARLENTQYF
J: TRBJ1-2; V: TRBV5-1; size: -; D: -; DNA: TGCGCCAGCAGCTTGGCCCTCTCGACAGGACACTATGGCTACACCTTC; CDR3: CASSLALSTGHYGYTF
J: TRBJ2-3; V: TRBV5-1; size: -; D: TRBD2; DNA: TGCGCCAGCACTACCGCGGGGAGCGGGGCTTACACAGATACGCAGTATTTT; CDR3: CASTTAGSGAYTDTQYF
J: TRBJ1-4; V: TRBV19; size: -; D: TRBD1; DNA: TGTGCCAGTACTCCAATCAGACAGGGGACAAATGAAAAACTGTTTTTT; CDR3: CASTPIRQGTNEKLFF
J: TRBJ1-2; V: TRBV5-6; size: -; D: -; DNA: TGTGCCAGCAGCTTGTCCGACGGAGGCGGCTACACCTTC; CDR3: CASSLSDGGGYTF
J: TRBJ2-6; V: TRBV19; size: -; D: -; DNA: TGTGCCAGTAGTATTAGTTTCTCTGGGGCCAACGTCCTGACTTTC; CDR3: CASSISFSGANVLTF
J: TRBJ2-3; V: TRBV11-2; size: -; D: -; DNA: TGTGCCAGTAAGACTAGTCCCTTCACAGATACGCAGTATTTT; CDR3: CASKTSPFTDTQYF
J: TRBJ2-3; V: TRBV5-4; size: -; D: -; DNA: TGTGCCAGCAGCCCTTCGGGCGGGGGCGGGACAGATACGCAGTATTTT; CDR3: CASSPSGGGGTDTQYF
J: TRBJ2-7; V: TRBV7-8; size: -; D: -; DNA: TGTGCCAGCAGCTTAAGGAGGGGAGGCGAGCAGTACTTC; CDR3: CASSLRRGGEQYF
J: TRBJ1-2; V: TRBV30; size: -; D: -; DNA: TGTGCCTGGGTGGGCACCGCCGGGACAAGGTCCAACTATGGCTACACCTTC; CDR3: CAWVGTAGTRSNYGYTF
J: TRBJ1-5; V: TRBV7-8; size: -; D: TRBD1; DNA: TGTGCCAGCAGCTTACGGACAGGGATTAGCAATCAGCCCCAGCATTTT; CDR3: CASSLRTGISNQPQHF